What follows are 9 T cell receptor beta chains derived from one specimen sequenced in a study of blood T cell repertoires in COVID-19. Libraries were prepared by immunoSEQ multiplex PCR; TCRdb keeps only in-frame clonotypes and omits some of them. The sample lists under 450,000 clones; 88% were seen once. Sequences were obtained from peripheral blood. The receptors stem from a woman between 45 and 65 years old with COVID-19, enrolled during active disease.

The V and J genes are TRBV18 and TRBJ1-6, with unresolved D. Germline CDR1 and CDR2: KGHSH and LQKENI. The CDR3 is made up of 13 amino acids. V lost 5 bases and J 8 bases, leaving 10 bases between the germline ends. CDR3 DNA sequence: TGTGCCAGCTCAGGAGAGGTGGATTCACCCCTCCACTTT. This gives the protein CASSGEVDSPLHF.

This rearrangement joins TRBV4-2 to TRBJ1-2, with a weak D call TRBD1 (5 bases). The CDR3 runs 17 residues. Germline assignment: CDR1 LGHNA and CDR2 YNFKEQ. V shed 0 bases and J shed 4 bases, with 18 bases lying between them. CDR3 sequence: CASSQEDQTDSFYGYTF. CDR3 in DNA: TGTGCCAGCAGCCAAGAGGACCAGACAGACTCTTTCTATGGCTACACCTTC.

The rearrangement uses TRBV6-5 and TRBJ2-7, with no clear D. Between the trimmed V and J ends, which lost 0 bases and 9 bases, there was a span of 6 bases. Germline V gene data show CDR1 as MNHEY and CDR2 as SVGAGI. This CDR3 spans 11 amino acids. The CDR3 reads CASSYSTMQYF. CDR3 coding DNA: TGTGCCAGCAGTTACTCGACAATGCAGTACTTC.

The rearrangement joins TRBV5-1 to TRBJ1-4; D is undetermined. Germline CDR1 and CDR2: SGHRS and YFSETQ. The CDR3 consists of 17 residues. The V end was cut by 5 bases, the J end by 4 bases, with 21 bases between. CDR3 amino acids: CASSRGGPPILNEKLFF. CDR3 bases: TGCGCCAGCAGTCGTGGAGGGCCCCCTATTCTTAATGAAAAACTGTTTTTT.

This clone was recorded a few times. The rearrangement uses TRBV4-2 and TRBJ2-1; 7 bases are shared with TRBD1. The CDR3 loop spans 16 amino acids. Trimming took 0 bases from V and 5 from J; bases not matched to a gene: 7. Germline CDR1 LGHNA, CDR2 YNFKEQ. CDR3 in DNA: TGTGCCAGCAGCCAAGAGCAGGGGGTCCTTAACAATGAGCAGTTCTTC. Protein: CASSQEQGVLNNEQFF.

The rearrangement joins TRBV7-6 to TRBJ2-5, with 9 positions matching TRBD1. With 4 bases clipped from V and 5 bases from J, the junction kept 8 bases outside the gene matches. CDR1 and CDR2 from the germline V gene are SGHVS and FNYEAQ. The CDR3 runs 15 residues. The CDR3 DNA follows: TGTGCCAGCAGCTCGGGACAGGGAGGTTCGGAGACCCAGTACTTC. Its translation is CASSSGQGGSETQYF. Using reference TRBV7-6 and TRBJ2-5 for the parts outside the CDR3, the full variable domain is GAGVSQSPRYKVTKRGQDVALRCDPISGHVSLYWYRQALGQGPEFLTYFNYEAQQDKSGLPNDRFSAERPEGSISTLTIQRTEQRDSAMYRCASSSGQGGSETQYFGPGTRLLVL.

The V and J genes are TRBV18 and TRBJ2-1; no clear D gene. This CDR3 has 14 amino acids. Per the germline V gene, CDR1 is KGHSH and CDR2 is LQKENI. V gave up 2 bases and J gave up 6 bases, with 11 bases separating them. The CDR3 sequence: CASSPVSSFNEQFF. DNA of the CDR3: TGTGCCAGCTCACCAGTATCCAGTTTCAATGAGCAGTTCTTC.

The chain uses TRBV7-3 and TRBJ2-3; a weak D match, TRBD1 (6 bases). V was pared by 2 bases and J by 9 bases, with 6 bases between. This CDR3 comprises 11 residues. Germline CDR1 reads SGHTA; CDR2 reads FQGTGA. CDR3 loop: CASSLGGTQYF. CDR3 nucleotides: TGTGCCAGCAGCTTAGGGGGCACGCAGTATTTT.

The J gene is TRBJ1-1, the V gene TRBV6-4; D gene uncertain. Germline V gene sequence: CDR1 MRHNA, CDR2 SNTAGT. This CDR3 region has 15 residues. V was trimmed by 3 bases and J by 1 base, leaving 12 bases between them. The CDR3 loop is CASSESAAPNTEAFF. The DNA of the CDR3 is TGTGCCAGCAGTGAGTCGGCAGCGCCGAACACTGAAGCTTTCTTT.